The subject of this entry is one T cell receptor (beta chain). Its antigen is currently not known. The sample holds no much larger clone one base away, and base qualities are not on file. TCR CDR3 regions were amplified from genomic DNA by multiplex PCR using the deep immunoSEQ assay. Genomic DNA extracted from each cell subset was distributed evenly over all wells of several immunoSEQ 96-well plates, and each plate served as one replicate. For sorted subsets, 150 to 200 ng genomic DNA, equal to about 30,000 T cell genomes, was loaded into each replicate PCR. The purified libraries were quantified using a Qubit 3.0 fluorometer, sized with a Bioanalyzer 2100, and then quantified again using the KAPA Library Quantification kit. A separate single-read 150-cycle Illumina NextSeq 550 flow cell was used to sequence each immunoSEQ 96-well plate. The authors processed their data as follows. Because only junctional sequences without quality scores were contained in the immunoSEQ output, filtering matching that applied to full-length reads could not be performed. Sequences were annotated with PyIR, a Python wrapper for IgBLAST v1.9, using IMGT germline references to assign V/J genes and CDR3. Reads were removed for weak V/J assignments (E-value above 1e-6), missing CDR3, stop codons, out-of-frame junctions, or ambiguous translated residues. V3J clonotypes were defined as sequences sharing the same inferred V gene, J gene, and CDR3 amino acid sequence. To compute the percentage overlap between repertoires, the number of shared unique clonotypes was divided by the size of the smaller repertoire. Repertoire richness was assessed with RTK rarefaction, the Chao1 estimator, and Recon v2.1 estimates of unobserved clonotypes. OLGA was used to compute generation probabilities for all TCRbeta clonotypes that the gDNA method yielded from a handful of donors. In its TCRdb copy, this immuneACCESS table keeps in-frame sequences only and misses some clones. Where compared with another copy, unresolved V genes explain less than half of these, and the others have no known cause. V and J calls and clone size are copied from that table; D and trimming were computed from the DNA. Counted in this sample were 650,000 to 700,000 clones; 90% of them appeared once. Together, the top ten hold 30% to 40% of the sample.

The CDR3 measures 15 amino acids from cysteine to phenylalanine. The kept DNA is CDR3 alone, 45 bases in frame from the first base. V sheds 3 bases and J sheds 3 bases, leaving 11 bases between their ends. The germline V gene (reference sequence) gives CDR1 as LNHDA and CDR2 as SQIVND. The donors were healthy, HIV-negative adults with no recently reported acute infections or vaccinations. Only Caucasian adults living in Nashville, Tennessee, USA were represented among the donors. CD8 memory samples combined magnetically selected CD45RO+ cells with CCR7-negative CD45RA+ effector memory (TemRA) cells. Blood was collected by leukapheresis, and PBMCs were isolated by Ficoll-Histopaque density gradient centrifugation and then cryopreserved in liquid nitrogen vapor phase. Analytical flow cytometry was used to check the purity and quantity of every magnetically sorted T cell population. Genomic DNA was isolated from every sorted fraction and measured by UV absorbance on a Nanodrop 2000c.

These data are taken from a study of shared clonotypes between healthy human individuals (dated by TCRdb to the early 2020s). Concerning the study at large: A couple of women and a few men aged 18 to 49 years were included in the cohort. Leukapheresis yielded between about 0.85 and 10 billion PBMCs per donor. To estimate repertoire size and how much clonotype sharing occurs between individuals, the study deeply sequenced the blood TCR repertoires of several healthy adults. To increase sequencing depth and limit assay-specific biases, different laboratories used diverse techniques to prepare libraries and sequence TCR repertoires. For each donor, CD4 naive and CD4 memory were each run on three plates, CD8 naive on two plates, and CD8 memory on one plate. Results and caveats for the whole study, not just this receptor: Across a few donors, around 5% of naive CD4, roughly 3.3% of naive CD8, under 2.5% of memory CD4, and roughly 0.41% of memory CD8 clonotypes were shared. Compared with non-shared clonotypes, clonotypes shared by all four sorted-subset donors had higher generation probabilities. Incomplete sequencing was indicated by rarefaction of sorted-subset datasets, despite the large sequencing depth. Pairwise subsampling led to the expectation that sequencing depth would affect the degree of clonotype sharing among donors. Sampling was limited to blood, and TCR repertoires in tissue likely differ from TCR repertoires in blood. Larger estimated clonotype richness was generally found for naive subsets than for memory subsets. Because the study included a small number of donors, the genetic and exposure-history diversity represented was limited.

Sequencing input: memory CD8+ T cells from PBMCs. Explained via the paper, the cell subset or site label denotes: CD45RO+ cells pooled with CCR7-negative TemRA cells. The chain is assembled from TRBV19 and TRBJ2-2; the D match is possibly TRBD1 or TRBD2, with 5 bases aligned in each. The source of this sequence is a man between 18 and 29 years old in good health. Some clones in this sample may be carry-over from other donors' samples. The DNA sequence reads TGTGCCAGTAGTATGACCCGGGGACACACCGGGGAGCTGTTTTTT. It translates as CASSMTRGHTGELFF.